This entry describes one T cell receptor (beta chain). Its antigen is undetermined. Distinct nucleotide sequences in the sample also encode this CDR3. The PCR employed 60 Vbeta primers together with 13 Jbeta primers. Profiled with immunoSEQ multiplex PCR; TCRdb holds only in-frame clones, not every one. The sample contains more than 95,000 clones, over 60% of which appear only once. These data originate in a study of cytomegalovirus exposure and HLA in healthy donors. Study-level results: Sequencing likely generated an artifact that appeared as a cluster of highly shared sequence variants. Per a later analysis, 15,000 to 20,000 TCR beta sequences showed association with HLA alleles at 0.05 false discovery rate. Whilst most TCR sequences proved rare, a subset of public TCRs occurred across many donors. Reported results showed that the classifier diagnosed cytomegalovirus status with high specificity and sensitivity.

Sequenced: PBMCs. This TCR was recovered from a woman aged 18-30 years in good health and CMV-seropositive.

The CDR3 protein is CASSLGRVHEQYF. In nucleotides, the CDR3 is TGTGCCAGCAGCTTGGGCAGGGTGCACGAGCAGTACTTC. The chain recombines TRBV27 with TRBJ2-7, with D perhaps matching TRBD1 (5 bases). Trimming removed 6 bases from V and 5 bases from J, with 14 bases in between. The CDR3 spans 13 residues. Germline CDR1 MNHEY, CDR2 SMNVEV (reference sequence).